Listed below are T cell receptor beta chains from one sample, sequenced in a study of blood T cell repertoires in COVID-19. The table came from immunoSEQ multiplex PCR; TCRdb's copy has only in-frame clones and leaves some out. The profile shows under 300,000 clones, approximately 82% of them singletons. Sequencing was done on a sample of peripheral blood. These receptors came from a woman aged 80 or older with active or convalescent COVID-19. Each CDR3 is given with its conserved first and last residue. The D gene is left open where the match is weak. Size tells how often a clone was seen (once, few, many) or the class of an expanded clone, and some rows leave it out.

j_call clone_size v_call d_call cdr3_nt cdr3_aa
TRBJ2-1 NA TRBV30 NA TGTGCCTGGAGGTGGCAGATTGAGCAGTTCTTC CAWRWQIEQFF
TRBJ1-5 NA TRBV2 TRBD1 TGTGCCAGCAGTGCGGCGACAGGGGGGCAGCCCCAGCATTTT CASSAATGGQPQHF
TRBJ2-7 NA TRBV30 NA TGTGCCTGGAGGTTCTCCAGTTCCACCTACGAGCAGTACTTC CAWRFSSSTYEQYF
TRBJ1-6 NA TRBV19 NA TGTGCCAGTAGTTCCACAGGGTACTCCTATAATTCACCCCTCCACTTT CASSSTGYSYNSPLHF
TRBJ1-2 NA TRBV5-6 NA TGTGCCAGCAGCCGGGGTGGCCAGAGCGTTAACTATGGCTACACCTTC CASSRGGQSVNYGYTF
TRBJ1-1 NA TRBV5-1 NA TGCGCCAGCAGCTTGTTGCCGGGGGGAGACACTGAAGCTTTCTTT CASSLLPGGDTEAFF
TRBJ2-2 NA TRBV7-6 NA TGTGCCAGCAGCCCCCAGGGGCCAATATATGGCGGGGAGCTGTTTTTT CASSPQGPIYGGELFF
TRBJ1-2 NA TRBV19 NA TGTGCCAGTAGTAGAGTTGGTTATGGCTACACCTTC CASSRVGYGYTF
TRBJ1-5 NA TRBV6-4 TRBD1 TGTGCCAGCAGCCCACAGGGGAATCAGCCCCAGCATTTT CASSPQGNQPQHF
TRBJ2-3 NA TRBV5-6 NA TGTGCCAGCAGCTTGGCCCGTTGGGGGGATACAGATACGCAGTATTTT CASSLARWGDTDTQYF
TRBJ1-5 NA TRBV27 NA TGTGCCAGCAACCCTTGGGGGACTTACAATCAGCCCCAGCATTTT CASNPWGTYNQPQHF
TRBJ1-1 NA TRBV28 TRBD1 TGTGCCAGCAGTTTAGACAGGGGAGCTTTCTTT CASSLDRGAFF
TRBJ2-7 NA TRBV19 NA TGTGCCAGTAGCCCAGGCTCCGACTACGAGCAGTACTTC CASSPGSDYEQYF
TRBJ1-1 NA TRBV2 NA TGTGCCAGCAGTACTGGGGGGGAAATTACTGAAGCTTTCTTT CASSTGGEITEAFF
TRBJ2-5 once TRBV2 TRBD1 TGTGCCAGCAGTCGGGACAGGGGTCAAGAGACCCAGTACTTC CASSRDRGQETQYF
TRBJ1-4 NA TRBV3-1/TRBV3-2 NA TGTGCCAGCAGCCAAGTTTCCCGAAAACTGTTTTTT CASSQVSRKLFF
TRBJ1-1 NA TRBV10-3 NA TGTGCCATCAGTGAGTCTGAGAGGGATGAAGCTTTCTTT CAISESERDEAFF
TRBJ1-4 NA TRBV10-1 NA TGCGCCAGCAGTGAGGCCCGGGATGCTGAAAAACTGTTTTTT CASSEARDAEKLFF
TRBJ2-1 NA TRBV28 TRBD1 TGTGCCAGCAGCCTGACAGGGGTGGGGGAGCAGTTCTTC CASSLTGVGEQFF
TRBJ2-7 NA TRBV6-5 NA TGTGCCAGCAGGGGCCGGGACTCCTTTTCCTACGAGCAGTACTTC CASRGRDSFSYEQYF
TRBJ2-7 NA TRBV7-6 TRBD2 TGTGCCAGCAGCCCTGGACTAGCGGGAGAATTGTACGAGCAGTACTTC CASSPGLAGELYEQYF
TRBJ2-7 once TRBV27 TRBD1 TGTGCCAGCAGTGACAGGGCATCCTACGAGCAGTACTTC CASSDRASYEQYF
TRBJ2-5 NA TRBV18 TRBD2 TGTGCCAGCTCACCGCTAGCGGTTACGCAAGAGACCCAGTACTTC CASSPLAVTQETQYF
TRBJ2-3 NA TRBV5-4 TRBD2 TGTGCCAGCAGCTTGGACGCTAGCGGGAGCCCCTCAGATACGCAGTATTTT CASSLDASGSPSDTQYF
TRBJ2-7 NA TRBV10-3 NA TGTGCCATCAGTGAGTCGTCGGCCAGCGGGTTAACCTACGAGCAGTACTTC CAISESSASGLTYEQYF
TRBJ1-2 NA TRBV5-1 NA TGCGCCAGCTTCAATGGGGCAAACAACTATGGCTACACCTTC CASFNGANNYGYTF
TRBJ1-1 NA TRBV7-9 NA TGTGCCAGCAGCTTAGCGGGGCTTGACACTGAAGCTTTCTTT CASSLAGLDTEAFF
TRBJ2-7 NA TRBV4-1 TRBD2 TGCGCCAGCAGCCAAGATCGTAGTAGAGGGACTAGCGGGAGGTACGAGCGGTACTTC CASSQDRSRGTSGRYERYF
TRBJ2-1 NA TRBV3-1/TRBV3-2 TRBD2 TGTGCCAGCAGCGACCCGGGACTAGCGGGGGGGCACAATGAGCAGTTCTTC CASSDPGLAGGHNEQFF
TRBJ1-1 once TRBV11-2 NA TGTGCCAGCAGCCCTTATCGGGACACTGAAGCTTTCTTT CASSPYRDTEAFF
TRBJ1-5 few TRBV6-5 TRBD1 TGTGCCAGCAGTCAGGACAGGGGAGATCAGCCCCAGCATTTT CASSQDRGDQPQHF
TRBJ2-2 NA TRBV5-1 NA TGCGCCAGCAGGCTAGATGTTGCAACCGGGGAGCTGTTTTTT CASRLDVATGELFF
TRBJ2-7 once TRBV5-4 NA TGTGCCAGCAGCTTGAACAGGGAGTACGAGCAGTACTTC CASSLNREYEQYF
TRBJ2-1 NA TRBV9 TRBD2 TGTGCCAGCAGCCTCCTAGCGGGACTATACAATGAGCAGTTCTTC CASSLLAGLYNEQFF
TRBJ1-4 NA TRBV28 TRBD1 TGTGCCAGCAGTTTCCCTGTCGACGGACAGGACCGGGAACGACTGTTTTTT CASSFPVDGQDRERLFF
TRBJ2-7 NA TRBV28 TRBD1 TGTGCCAGCAGTTCACCCCAGGGGGAATACGAGCAGTACTTC CASSSPQGEYEQYF
TRBJ1-1 NA TRBV6-5 NA TGTGCCAGCAGTTCCCTGGGACTTACAAACACTGAAGCTTTCTTT CASSSLGLTNTEAFF